This T cell receptor (beta chain) was recorded in a study of OX40 agonist ivuxolimab in advanced cancers. Some clones are missing from TCRdb's copy, which holds only in-frame ones; the method was immunoSEQ multiplex PCR. This sample has about 98,000 clones; more than 85% occur once, and the top ten carry about 0.82%. The length of the CDR3 is 15 residues. Germline CDR1 is SGHAT and CDR2 is FQNNGV. V lost 5 bases and J lost 4, with 16 bases in between. The chain uses TRBV11-2 and TRBJ2-3, with D perhaps given as TRBD1 or TRBD2 (5 bases each). This sample comprised CD4+ or CD8+ T cells sorted from blood, obtained in a trial of the OX40 agonist ivuxolimab. This receptor was taken from an adult with an advanced solid tumor such as melanoma, head and neck, liver or kidney cancer. This chain's CDR3 is CASSPWDQGSDTQYF. In DNA, the CDR3 is TGTGCCAGCAGCCCCTGGGACCAGGGTTCAGATACGCAGTATTTT.